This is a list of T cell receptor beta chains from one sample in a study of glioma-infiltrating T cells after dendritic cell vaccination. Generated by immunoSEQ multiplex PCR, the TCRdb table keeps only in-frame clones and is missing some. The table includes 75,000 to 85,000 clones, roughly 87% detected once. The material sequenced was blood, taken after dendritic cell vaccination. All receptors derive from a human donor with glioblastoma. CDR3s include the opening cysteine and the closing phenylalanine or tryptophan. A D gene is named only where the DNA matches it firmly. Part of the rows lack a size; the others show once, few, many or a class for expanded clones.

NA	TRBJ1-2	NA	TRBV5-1	CASSPDPGVEGYTF	TGCGCCAGCAGCCCTGACCCTGGCGTGGAGGGCTACACCTTC
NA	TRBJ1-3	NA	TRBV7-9	CASSSEGGNTIYF	TGTGCCAGCAGCTCCGAGGGTGGAAACACCATATATTTT
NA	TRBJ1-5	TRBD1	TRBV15	CATSRQRTGDSNQPQHF	TGTGCCACCAGCAGACAGAGGACAGGGGATAGCAATCAGCCCCAGCATTTT
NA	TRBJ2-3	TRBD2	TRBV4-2	CASSQARGGRTDTQYF	TGTGCCAGCAGCCAAGCAAGGGGAGGGAGAACAGATACGCAGTATTTT
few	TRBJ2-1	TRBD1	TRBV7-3	CASSLQTGTGSNEQFF	TGTGCCAGCAGCCTCCAAACCGGGACAGGATCCAATGAGCAGTTCTTC
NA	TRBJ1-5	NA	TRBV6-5	CASSYSAASNQPQHF	TGTGCCAGCAGTTATAGCGCAGCTAGCAATCAGCCCCAGCATTTT
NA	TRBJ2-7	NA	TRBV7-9	CASSSGQSNSYEQYF	TGTGCCAGCAGTTCAGGACAGTCCAACTCCTACGAGCAGTACTTC
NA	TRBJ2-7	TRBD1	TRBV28	CASSKQGRWEQYF	TGTGCCAGCTCGAAACAGGGGCGGTGGGAGCAGTACTTC
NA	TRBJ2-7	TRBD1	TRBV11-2	CASSLLSGTGVSEQYF	TGTGCCAGCAGCTTGCTGTCCGGGACAGGGGTTTCCGAGCAGTACTTC
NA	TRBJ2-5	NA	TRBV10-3	CAISESLAQETQYF	TGTGCCATCAGTGAGTCCCTAGCGCAAGAGACCCAGTACTTC
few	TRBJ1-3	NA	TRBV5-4	CASRSRGGNTIYF	TGTGCCAGCAGATCCAGGGGTGGAAACACCATATATTTT
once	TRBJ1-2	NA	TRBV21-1	CASNRSADSNYGYTF	TGTGCCAGCAACCGATCGGCAGACTCTAACTATGGCTACACCTTC
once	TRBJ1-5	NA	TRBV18	CASSPPSAGSNQPQHF	TGTGCCAGCTCACCACCCAGCGCAGGGAGCAATCAGCCCCAGCATTTT
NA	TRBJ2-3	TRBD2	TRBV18	CASSPGTSGRSDTQYF	TGTGCCAGCTCACCTGGGACTAGCGGGAGGTCAGATACGCAGTATTTT
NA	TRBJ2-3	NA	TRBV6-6	CASRPTGSTDTQYF	TGTGCCAGCAGGCCGACCGGGAGCACAGATACGCAGTATTTT
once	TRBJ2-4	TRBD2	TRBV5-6	CASSLIAGVAKNIQYF	TGTGCCAGCAGCTTAATAGCGGGAGTGGCCAAAAACATTCAGTACTTC
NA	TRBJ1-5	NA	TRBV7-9	CASSLVSQPQHF	TGTGCCAGCAGCTTAGTATCTCAGCCCCAGCATTTT
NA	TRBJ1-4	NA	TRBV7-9	CAATHRASEKLFF	TGTGCCGCAACGCACAGGGCGAGTGAAAAACTGTTTTTT
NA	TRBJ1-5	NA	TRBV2	CASSGQSPNQPQHF	TGTGCCAGCAGTGGACAGTCCCCCAATCAGCCCCAGCATTTT
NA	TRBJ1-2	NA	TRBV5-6	CASSLGQAYYGYTF	TGTGCCAGCAGCTTGGGACAGGCCTACTATGGCTACACCTTC
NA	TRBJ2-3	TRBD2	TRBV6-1	CASRIAGGRDTQYF	TGTGCCAGCCGTATAGCGGGAGGAAGAGATACGCAGTATTTT
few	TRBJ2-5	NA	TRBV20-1	CSAGETQYF	TGCAGTGCCGGGGAGACCCAGTACTTC